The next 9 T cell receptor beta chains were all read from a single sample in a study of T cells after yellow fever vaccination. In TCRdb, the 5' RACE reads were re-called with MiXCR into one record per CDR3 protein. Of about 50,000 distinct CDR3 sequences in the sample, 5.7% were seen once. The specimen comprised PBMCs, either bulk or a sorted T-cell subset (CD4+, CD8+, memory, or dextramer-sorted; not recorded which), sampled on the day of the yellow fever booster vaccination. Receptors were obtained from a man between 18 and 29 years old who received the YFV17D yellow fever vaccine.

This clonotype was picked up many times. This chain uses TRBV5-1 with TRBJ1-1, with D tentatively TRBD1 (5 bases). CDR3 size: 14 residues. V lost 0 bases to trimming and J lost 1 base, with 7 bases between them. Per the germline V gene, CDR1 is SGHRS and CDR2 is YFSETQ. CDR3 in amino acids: CASSLVRGNTEAFF. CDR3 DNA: TGCGCCAGCAGCTTGGTGAGGGGGAACACTGAAGCTTTCTTT.

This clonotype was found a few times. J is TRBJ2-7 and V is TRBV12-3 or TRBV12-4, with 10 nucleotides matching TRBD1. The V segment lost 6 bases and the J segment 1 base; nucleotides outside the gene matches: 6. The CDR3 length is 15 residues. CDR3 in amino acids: CASSSDRGPSYEQYV. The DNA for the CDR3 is TGTGCCAGCAGCTCTGACAGGGGGCCTTCCTACGAGCAGTACGTC.

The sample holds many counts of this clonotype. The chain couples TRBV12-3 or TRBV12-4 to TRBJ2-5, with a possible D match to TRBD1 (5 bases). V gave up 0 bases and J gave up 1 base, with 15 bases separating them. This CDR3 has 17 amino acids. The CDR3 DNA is TGTGCCAGCAGTTTAGCGGCCAGGGTTCGAATCCAAGAGACCCAGTACTTC. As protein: CASSLAARVRIQETQYF.

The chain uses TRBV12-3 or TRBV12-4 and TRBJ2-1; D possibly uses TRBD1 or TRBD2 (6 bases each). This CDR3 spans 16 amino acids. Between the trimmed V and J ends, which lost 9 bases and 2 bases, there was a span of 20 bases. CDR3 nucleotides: TGTGCCAGTCTCTCGAGGGGGGTAGCGCCCTACAATGAGCAGTTCTTC. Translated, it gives CASLSRGVAPYNEQFF.

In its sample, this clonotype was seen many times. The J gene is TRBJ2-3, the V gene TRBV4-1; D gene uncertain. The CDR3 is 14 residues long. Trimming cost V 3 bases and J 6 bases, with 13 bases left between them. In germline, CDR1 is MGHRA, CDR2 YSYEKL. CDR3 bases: TGCGCCAGCAGCCAGGCAACTACCGATGATACGCAGTATTTT. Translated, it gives CASSQATTDDTQYF.

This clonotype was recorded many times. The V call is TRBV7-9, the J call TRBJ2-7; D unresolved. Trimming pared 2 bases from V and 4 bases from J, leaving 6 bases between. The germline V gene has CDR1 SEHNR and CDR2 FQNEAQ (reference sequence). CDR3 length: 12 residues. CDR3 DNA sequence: TGTGCCAGCAGCTTAAAGGGTTACGAGCAGTACTTC. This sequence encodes CASSLKGYEQYF.

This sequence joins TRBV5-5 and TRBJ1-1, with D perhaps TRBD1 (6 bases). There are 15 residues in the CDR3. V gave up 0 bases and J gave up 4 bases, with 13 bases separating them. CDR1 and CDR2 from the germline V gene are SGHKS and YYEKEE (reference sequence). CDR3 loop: CASSLGGGAGTEAFF. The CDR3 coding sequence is TGTGCCAGCAGCTTGGGTGGGGGGGCAGGCACTGAAGCTTTCTTT.

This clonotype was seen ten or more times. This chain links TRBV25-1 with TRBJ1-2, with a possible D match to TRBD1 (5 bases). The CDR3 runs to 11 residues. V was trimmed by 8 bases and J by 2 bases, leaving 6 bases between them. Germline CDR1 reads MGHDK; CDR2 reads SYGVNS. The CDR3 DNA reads TGTGCCAGCGACAGCAACTATGGCTACACCTTC. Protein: CASDSNYGYTF.

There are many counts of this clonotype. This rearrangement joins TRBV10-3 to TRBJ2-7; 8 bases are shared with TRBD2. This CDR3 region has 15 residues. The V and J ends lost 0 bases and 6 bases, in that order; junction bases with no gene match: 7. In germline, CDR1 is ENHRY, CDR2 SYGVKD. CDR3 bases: TGTGCCATCAGTGAGTCGGGGCGGGGGGACGGCGAGCAGTACGTC. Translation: CAISESGRGDGEQYV.